These T cell receptor beta chains were read from a single sample in a study of blood T cells in healthy people across ages. TCRdb analysed the 5' RACE reads with MiXCR anew, one entry per CDR3 protein. The sample lists about 900,000 distinct CDR3 sequences, roughly 60% occurring once. Sequencing was carried out using blood. These receptors were taken from a man in his thirties or forties in good health. The CDR3 runs from the conserved cysteine through the conserved F or W. The D gene is left open where the match is weak. Only part of the rows carry a size: once, few, many, or a class if the clone is expanded.

J gene | clone size | V gene | D gene | CDR3 protein | CDR3 DNA
TRBJ2-7 | - | TRBV10-3 | - | CAISESGTNYEQYF | TGTGCCATCAGTGAGTCCGGCACGAACTACGAGCAGTACTTC
TRBJ2-5 | few | TRBV7-6 | TRBD1 | CASSTWTGQGETQYF | TGTGCCAGCAGCACCTGGACAGGCCAAGGGGAGACCCAGTACTTC
TRBJ2-3 | - | TRBV29-1 | TRBD2 | CSVYVAGPFRIDTQYF | TGCAGCGTCTATGTAGCGGGACCTTTTAGGATAGATACGCAGTATTTT
TRBJ2-5 | few | TRBV7-9 | TRBD2 | CATSLQAGAKETQYF | TGTGCCACTTCCCTCCAAGCGGGGGCTAAAGAGACCCAGTACTTC
TRBJ2-7 | - | TRBV28 | TRBD1 | CASSPSPTGSEQYF | TGTGCCAGCAGTCCGTCCCCGACAGGGAGCGAGCAGTACTTC
TRBJ2-6 | - | TRBV6-2/TRBV6-3 | - | CASSIGGGTGANVLTF | TGTGCCAGCAGCATAGGGGGGGGAACCGGGGCCAACGTCCTGACTTTC
TRBJ2-1 | - | TRBV20-1 | TRBD2 | CSAPSGTRSNEQFF | TGCAGTGCCCCCTCAGGGACTAGGTCCAATGAGCAGTTCTTC
TRBJ1-5 | - | TRBV9 | TRBD1 | CASSAPGQANQPQHF | TGTGCCAGCAGCGCACCGGGACAGGCAAATCAGCCCCAGCATTTT
TRBJ2-5 | - | TRBV6-5 | - | CASSYSGTATGTQYF | TGTGCCAGCAGTTACTCGGGGACCGCGACAGGAACCCAGTACTTC
TRBJ2-1 | - | TRBV11-2 | TRBD1 | CASSPSTGSNNEQFF | TGTGCCAGCAGCCCCTCGACAGGGAGTAACAATGAGCAGTTCTTC
TRBJ2-7 | - | TRBV6-5 | - | CASSYSIGRGDDYEQYF | TGTGCCAGCAGTTACTCGATAGGGAGGGGGGACGATTACGAGCAGTACTTC
TRBJ2-4 | many | TRBV4-3 | - | CASSQDLTHGANIQYF | TGCGCCAGCAGCCAAGACCTTACGCATGGGGCGAACATTCAGTACTTC
TRBJ2-3 | - | TRBV4-3 | - | CASSHGQEPSTDTQYF | TGCGCCAGCAGCCATGGCCAAGAACCTAGCACAGATACGCAGTATTTT
TRBJ1-2 | once | TRBV29-1 | TRBD1 | CSAHDRGLDYGYTF | TGCAGCGCCCATGACAGGGGGCTTGACTATGGCTACACCTTC
TRBJ1-2 | - | TRBV18 | - | CASSPEEGYTF | TGTGCCAGCTCACCAGAGGAAGGCTACACCTTC
TRBJ2-7 | - | TRBV20-1 | TRBD2 | CSAASGDRYEQYF | TGCAGTGCTGCTAGCGGGGACCGCTACGAGCAGTACTTC
TRBJ2-5 | - | TRBV20-1 | - | CSARARGWETQYF | TGCAGTGCTAGGGCCAGGGGATGGGAGACCCAGTACTTC
TRBJ2-5 | - | TRBV12-3/TRBV12-4 | - | CASSFPGASGWTQYF | TGTGCCAGCAGTTTTCCGGGGGCCTCCGGATGGACCCAGTACTTC
TRBJ2-3 | - | TRBV5-5 | - | CASSQRGTQGATDTQYF | TGTGCCAGCAGCCAGCGGGGTACGCAGGGGGCTACAGATACGCAGTATTTT
TRBJ2-7 | - | TRBV15 | - | CATSRAVPPYEQYF | TGTGCCACCAGCAGGGCAGTGCCCCCCTACGAGCAGTACTTC
TRBJ2-6 | - | TRBV4-3 | - | CASSNSRARGASGANVLTF | TGCGCCAGCAGCAATTCCCGGGCCAGGGGCGCGTCAGGGGCCAACGTCCTGACTTTC
TRBJ2-3 | - | TRBV9 | - | CASSPTPVAYTDTQYF | TGTGCCAGCAGCCCGACCCCCGTGGCATACACAGATACGCAGTATTTT
TRBJ2-1 | - | TRBV29-1 | - | CSVADSHNEQFF | TGCAGCGTTGCAGACAGTCACAATGAGCAGTTCTTC
TRBJ2-4 | - | TRBV14 | TRBD1 | CASSQDWGDRGSAKNIQYF | TGTGCCAGCAGCCAAGATTGGGGGGACAGGGGATCGGCCAAAAACATTCAGTACTTC
TRBJ2-7 | - | TRBV7-9 | - | CASSLTNRVLSYEQYF | TGTGCCAGCAGCTTAACCAACAGGGTCCTATCCTACGAGCAGTACTTC
TRBJ2-3 | - | TRBV2 | TRBD2 | CASKRRPGGGDTQYF | TGTGCCAGCAAACGTCGGCCGGGGGGTGGGGATACGCAGTATTTT
TRBJ2-7 | few | TRBV7-2 | TRBD1 | CASSTRQGADEQYF | TGTGCCAGCAGCACGCGACAGGGGGCTGACGAGCAGTACTTC
TRBJ1-6 | - | TRBV14 | - | CASSPRGYNSPLHF | TGTGCCAGCAGCCCCCGGGGCTATAATTCACCCCTCCACTTT